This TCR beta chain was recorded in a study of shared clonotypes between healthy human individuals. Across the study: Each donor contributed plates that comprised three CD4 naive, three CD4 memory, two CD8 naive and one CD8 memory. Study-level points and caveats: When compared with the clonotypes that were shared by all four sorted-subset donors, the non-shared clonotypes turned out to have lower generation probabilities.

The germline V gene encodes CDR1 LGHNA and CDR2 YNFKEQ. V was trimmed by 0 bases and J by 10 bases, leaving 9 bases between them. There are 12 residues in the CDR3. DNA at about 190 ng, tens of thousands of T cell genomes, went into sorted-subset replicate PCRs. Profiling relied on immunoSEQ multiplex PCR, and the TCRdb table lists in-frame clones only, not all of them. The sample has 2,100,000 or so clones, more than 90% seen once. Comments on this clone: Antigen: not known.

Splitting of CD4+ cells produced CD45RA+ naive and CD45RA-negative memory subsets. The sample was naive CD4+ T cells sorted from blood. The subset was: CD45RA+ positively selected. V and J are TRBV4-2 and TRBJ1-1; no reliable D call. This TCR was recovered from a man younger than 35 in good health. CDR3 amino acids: CASSQDYVRAFF. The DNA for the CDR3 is TGTGCCAGCAGCCAAGATTACGTACGAGCTTTCTTT.